One and the same sample provided the 21 T cell receptor beta chains below, sequenced in a study of blood T cell repertoires in COVID-19. TCRdb keeps only in-frame clones here, not all; method: immunoSEQ multiplex PCR. This sample carries around 280,000 clones, around 86% of them seen once, and the ten largest clones take about 2.2%. The sample comprised peripheral blood. These receptors came from a woman in her 30s who had recovered from COVID-19.

In DNA form, the CDR3 reads TGTGCCAGCAGCCAACGTGAGGTTACTAGCACAGATACGCAGTATTTT. Its protein is CASSQREVTSTDTQYF. The rearrangement uses TRBV3-1 (or the pseudogene TRBV3-2) and TRBJ2-3; no definite D call. This CDR3 is 16 amino acids long. V was pared by 2 bases and J by 0 bases, with 12 bases between. Germline V gives CDR1 LGHDT, CDR2 YNNKEL (reference sequence).

This clone is a singleton in its sample. The rearrangement uses TRBV5-4 and TRBJ2-5, with a weak D call TRBD1 (7 bases). Germline lookup yields CDR1 SGHNT and CDR2 YYREEE (reference sequence). The V gene lost 4 bases and the J gene lost 5 bases, with 24 bases spanning the gap. The CDR3 has 17 residues. The CDR3 loop is CASSPKGRQGLRETQYF. CDR3 nucleotides: TGTGCCAGCAGCCCCAAGGGGAGACAGGGACTGCGCGAGACCCAGTACTTC.

This chain uses TRBV5-4 with TRBJ2-1, with TRBD2 matching over 12 bases. J was trimmed by 5 bases and V by 3 bases; bases with no gene match: 3. This CDR3 region has 15 residues. CDR1 is SGHNT, CDR2 YYREEE, per germline (reference sequence). CDR3 sequence: CASSSTSGRHNEQFF. CDR3 DNA: TGTGCCAGCAGCTCAACTAGCGGGAGGCACAATGAGCAGTTCTTC.

CDR3 region: CASSPSHSGDQPQHF. In DNA, the CDR3 is TGTGCCAGCAGCCCCAGCCATAGCGGGGATCAGCCCCAGCATTTT. The chain is built from TRBV4-2 and TRBJ1-5; D gene ambiguous. Trimming shortened V by 4 bases and J by 5 bases, and 15 bases separated the two germline ends. Germline lookup yields CDR1 LGHNA and CDR2 YNFKEQ. CDR3 size: 15 residues.

The chain recombines TRBV30 with TRBJ2-1, with no clear D. The CDR3 has 14 residues. Trimming removed 3 bases at V and 6 bases at J, with 15 bases between. In germline, CDR1 is GTSNPN, CDR2 SVGIG (reference sequence). CDR3 DNA: TGTGCCTGGAGAGGTGACTTATCCATCAATGAGCAGTTCTTC. Its protein product is CAWRGDLSINEQFF. Full variable domain (missing parts from reference TRBV30 and TRBJ2-1): SQTIHQWPATLVQPVGSPLSLECTVEGTSNPNLYWYRQAAGRGLQLLFYSVGIGQISSEVPQNLSASRPQDRQFILSSKKLLLSDSGFYLCAWRGDLSINEQFFGPGTRLTVL.

The chain joins TRBV7-4 to TRBJ1-4; D is ambiguous. The CDR3 runs 14 residues. The V gene's germline CDR1 is SGHVT and CDR2 SQSDAQ. V was trimmed by 5 bases and J by 7 bases, leaving 14 bases between them. The CDR3 coding sequence is TGTGCCAGCAGCCCAGAGGGAGGTACTGAAAAACTGTTTTTT. Its protein is CASSPEGGTEKLFF.

The chain uses TRBV7-6 and TRBJ2-5, with D hard to call. Looked up from germline, CDR1 is SGHVS and CDR2 is FNYEAQ. Trimming took off 0 bases at V and 5 bases at J, with 16 bases between the two ends. The CDR3 has 16 amino acids. CDR3 protein: CASSLAVVPPRETQYF. As DNA, the CDR3 is TGTGCCAGCAGCTTAGCGGTGGTCCCCCCCCGGGAGACCCAGTACTTC.

The chain has TRBV5-4 and TRBJ1-2, with 7 positions matching TRBD1. With 2 bases clipped from V and 5 bases from J, the junction kept 9 bases outside the gene matches. Germline loops: CDR1 SGHNT, CDR2 YYREEE (reference sequence). The length of the CDR3 is 15 residues. DNA for the CDR3: TGTGCCAGCAGCTTACCCGACAGGGACCTATATGGCTACACCTTC. As protein: CASSLPDRDLYGYTF.

This sequence joins TRBV7-3 and TRBJ1-2; the match to TRBD1 covers 12 bases. The trim removed 0 bases at V and 6 bases at J, leaving 2 bases unmatched. Germline V gene data show CDR1 as SGHTA and CDR2 as FQGTGA. CDR3 length: 15 residues. The CDR3 DNA sequence: TGTGCCAGCAGCTTAACCGGGACAGGGGGCAATGGCTACACCTTC. Amino acid sequence: CASSLTGTGGNGYTF.

The CDR3 here is CASSIGTGAGSTEAFF. CDR3 coding DNA: TGTGCCAGTAGTATCGGAACCGGGGCCGGGAGCACTGAAGCTTTCTTT. The chain joins TRBV19 to TRBJ1-1, with D perhaps TRBD1 (5 bases). This CDR3 region has 16 residues. Looked up from germline, CDR1 is LNHDA and CDR2 is SQIVND (reference sequence). V was clipped by 3 bases and J by 4 bases, with 18 bases between them.

This chain uses TRBV15 with TRBJ1-4; D is ambiguous. Germline V lookup: CDR1 LNHNV, CDR2 YYDKDF (reference sequence). The length of the CDR3 is 17 residues. With 0 bases removed from V and 2 bases from J, the gap between germline ends came to 13 bases. The CDR3 spells CATSRDRSRGTNEKLFF. The CDR3 DNA is TGTGCCACCAGCAGAGATCGGTCCCGCGGGACTAATGAAAAACTGTTTTTT.

The chain uses TRBV12-5 and TRBJ2-3, with D uncertain. The germline V gene encodes CDR1 LGHNT and CDR2 FRNRAP. Trimming took 4 bases from V and 5 from J, leaving 4 bases between them. CDR3 length: 11 residues. CDR3 protein: CASGSIDTQYF. The CDR3 nucleotides are TGTGCTAGTGGTTCCATAGATACGCAGTATTTT.

The chain recombines TRBV28 with TRBJ2-1, with D tentatively TRBD1 (5 bases). Germline CDR1 and CDR2: MDHEN and SYDVKM. Trimming took 0 bases from V and 8 from J, leaving 14 bases between them. The CDR3 consists of 15 residues. The CDR3 here is CASSLWGTGSDEQFF. The CDR3 DNA is TGTGCCAGCAGTTTATGGGGTACAGGTTCCGATGAGCAGTTCTTC.

CDR3 coding DNA: TGTGCCAGCAGCTTAGAGACAGGGGGCGTAACTGAAGCTTTCTTT. Its translation: CASSLETGGVTEAFF. J is TRBJ1-1 and V is TRBV5-4; 10 nucleotides line up with TRBD1. Trimming cost V 2 bases and J 5 bases; bases outside gene matches: 6. The CDR3 runs 15 residues. Germline CDR1 and CDR2: SGHNT and YYREEE (reference sequence).

The chain couples TRBV19 to TRBJ2-2, with unresolved D. CDR3 length equals 13 residues. Germline V lookup: CDR1 LNHDA, CDR2 SQIVND (reference sequence). The V and J ends lost 4 bases and 1 base respectively, with 4 bases between them. Here the CDR3 reads CASSRQNTGELFF. The CDR3 DNA sequence: TGTGCCAGTAGTAGGCAGAACACCGGGGAGCTGTTTTTT.

V and J are TRBV6-5 and TRBJ2-2, with 7 bases that match TRBD1. From germline, CDR1 is MNHEY and CDR2 SVGAGI. The CDR3 is 14 residues long. V shed 8 bases and J 4 bases; nucleotides not matched to a gene: 7. As DNA, the CDR3 is TGTGCCAGCCAGACAGGGTTAGTCACCGGGGAGCTGTTTTTT. Its protein product is CASQTGLVTGELFF.

The rearrangement uses TRBV10-3 and TRBJ2-5; 8 bases match TRBD2. The J segment lost 5 bases and the V segment lost 10 bases, leaving 15 bases of the junction unmatched. This CDR3 contains 15 residues. CDR1 is ENHRY and CDR2 is SYGVKD in the germline V gene. The CDR3 sequence: CATKELAGAVETQYF. The CDR3 coding sequence is TGTGCCACAAAAGAGCTAGCGGGTGCGGTGGAGACCCAGTACTTC.

This chain joins TRBV3-1 (or the pseudogene TRBV3-2) and TRBJ2-7; tentative D call: TRBD2 (5 bases). Trimming cost V 4 bases and J 5 bases, with 18 bases left between them. Germline CDR1 is LGHDT and CDR2 is YNNKEL (reference sequence). The length of the CDR3 is 15 residues. CDR3 residues: CASSPLDWTLDEQYF. The CDR3 nucleotides read TGTGCCAGCAGCCCCCTGGACTGGACTTTAGACGAGCAGTACTTC.

This clone was found a few times. This sequence joins TRBV18 and TRBJ2-2; D gene uncertain. Germline CDR1 and CDR2: KGHSH and LQKENI. Between the trimmed V and J ends, which lost 3 bases and 3 bases, there was a span of 11 bases. The CDR3 consists of 15 residues. CDR3 amino acids: CASSPTTQHTGELFF. CDR3 coding DNA: TGTGCCAGCTCACCTACCACACAGCACACCGGGGAGCTGTTTTTT.

V is TRBV7-2 and J is TRBJ2-7; D not certain. Trimming stripped 2 bases from V and 3 bases from J, with 11 bases between. Per germline, CDR1 SGHTA and CDR2 FQGNSA. The CDR3 contains 14 residues. The CDR3 sequence is CASSLPSLNYEQYF. The DNA of the CDR3 is TGTGCCAGCAGCTTACCCAGTTTAAACTACGAGCAGTACTTC.

The chain joins TRBV7-9 to TRBJ1-1; TRBD1 matches 10 bases. Germline V lookup: CDR1 SEHNR, CDR2 FQNEAQ (reference sequence). This CDR3 has 16 residues. V lost 5 bases to trimming and J lost 4 bases; unmatched junction nucleotides: 10. For the CDR3, the DNA is TGTGCCAGCAGCCTACGAAGGGGACAGGGGACCACTGAAGCTTTCTTT. It codes for CASSLRRGQGTTEAFF.